A single sample is the source of the 9 T cell receptor beta chains below, sequenced in a study of identical twins. One entry per CDR3 protein, called by TCRdb with MiXCR from the 5' RACE reads. The table shows around 450,000 distinct CDR3 sequences, with 11% to 15% occurring only once. These records were also assigned to another study, of yellow fever vaccine responses in identical twins.

The material sequenced was CD4+ T cells sorted from blood. The receptor source for this set is a woman between 18 and 29 years old in good health.

CDR3: CASSYLQVSYNEQFF. The CDR3 region has the DNA TGTGCCAGCAGTTACTTACAGGTTTCCTACAATGAGCAGTTCTTC. V gene TRBV6-5 combines with J gene TRBJ2-1, with D possibly TRBD1 on 5 matching bases. V was pared by 1 base and J by 1 base, with 8 bases between. The germline V gene encodes CDR1 MNHEY and CDR2 SVGAGI. The CDR3 sequence is 15 residues long.

This clonotype was observed a few times. The chain employs TRBV6-5 and TRBJ2-7, with 8 bases identical to TRBD2. The V gene end was trimmed by 0 bases and the J gene end by 3 bases; junction bases not matched to a gene: 1. Per the germline V gene, CDR1 is MNHEY and CDR2 is SVGAGI. The CDR3 is 14 amino acids. This chain's CDR3 is CASSYSREGYEQYF. The CDR3 bases are TGTGCCAGCAGTTACTCACGGGAGGGCTACGAGCAGTACTTC.

This clonotype appeared a few times. The V call is TRBV24-1, the J call TRBJ2-5; D is undetermined. The length of the CDR3 is 13 residues. Germline V gene sequence: CDR1 KGHDR, CDR2 SFDVKD. Trimming removed 4 bases at V and 5 bases at J, with 10 bases between. CDR3 in DNA: TGTGCCACCAGTGACTCGTACGAGGAGACCCAGTACTTC. It encodes CATSDSYEETQYF.

This chain links TRBV29-1 with TRBJ2-5, with 7 bases matching TRBD2. V dropped 4 bases and J dropped 4; count of bases not matched to a gene: 12. From germline, CDR1 is SQVTM and CDR2 ANQGSEA. This CDR3 is 15 amino acids long. The CDR3 is CSVVRLAVEGETQYF. CDR3 nucleotide sequence: TGCAGCGTTGTTCGGCTAGCGGTGGAGGGAGAGACCCAGTACTTC.

This chain links TRBV5-1 with TRBJ2-3; tentative D call: TRBD2 (6 bases). Looked up from germline, CDR1 is SGHRS and CDR2 is YFSETQ. Trimming removed 7 bases from V and 5 bases from J, with 17 bases in between. The length of the CDR3 is 14 residues. CDR3 nucleotides: TGCGCCAGCGGGACGGTCGGAGGGATAGATACGCAGTATTTT. This codes for CASGTVGGIDTQYF.

The CDR3 region is CASIHGGLGTDTQYF. CDR3 nucleotides: TGTGCCAGCATCCACGGGGGACTAGGCACAGATACGCAGTATTTT. V usage is TRBV7-2 and J usage is TRBJ2-3, with 8 positions matching TRBD2. Germline lookup yields CDR1 SGHTA and CDR2 FQGNSA. V trimming: 7 bases; J trimming: 1 base; junction bases outside the gene matches: 7. The CDR3 contains 15 residues.

The chain links TRBV12-3 or TRBV12-4 to TRBJ2-3; D possibly uses TRBD1 or TRBD2 (6 bases each). V lost 3 bases and J lost 2, with 15 bases in between. The CDR3 consists of 16 residues. The CDR3 protein is CASSFQGTGATDTQYF. CDR3 sequence (DNA): TGTGCCAGCAGTTTTCAGGGAACGGGGGCCACAGATACGCAGTATTTT.

This clonotype was seen only a few times. The chain combines TRBV4-1 with TRBJ2-1, with a tentative D call TRBD1 (6 bases). V was cut by 0 bases and J by 7 bases, with 16 bases left in between. Per the germline V gene, CDR1 is MGHRA and CDR2 is YSYEKL. The CDR3 has 16 amino acids. The CDR3 sequence: CASSQDQSARGNEQFF. The CDR3 bases are TGCGCCAGCAGCCAAGATCAATCGGCTAGGGGGAATGAGCAGTTCTTC.

The gene calls are TRBV28 and TRBJ2-3; D is unclear. The CDR3 has 14 amino acids. From germline, CDR1 is MDHEN and CDR2 SYDVKM. Between the trimmed V and J ends, which lost 7 bases and 1 base, there was a span of 12 bases. Here the CDR3 reads CASTLRFRTDTQYF. In nucleotides, the CDR3 is TGTGCCAGCACCCTTCGATTCCGCACAGATACGCAGTATTTT.